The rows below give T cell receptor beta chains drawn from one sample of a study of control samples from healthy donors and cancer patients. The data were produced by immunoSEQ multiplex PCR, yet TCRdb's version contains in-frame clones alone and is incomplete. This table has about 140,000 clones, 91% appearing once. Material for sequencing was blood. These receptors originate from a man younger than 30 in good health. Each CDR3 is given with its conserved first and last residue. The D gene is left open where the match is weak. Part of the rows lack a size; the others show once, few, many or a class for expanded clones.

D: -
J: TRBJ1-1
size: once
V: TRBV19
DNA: TGTGCCAGTAGTATAGTTCCCGAGGGTGAAGCTTTCTTT
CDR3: CASSIVPEGEAFF

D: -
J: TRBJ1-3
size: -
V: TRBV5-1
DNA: TGCGCCAGCAGTTCGGACGTAGAAGGAAACACCATATATTTT
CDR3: CASSSDVEGNTIYF

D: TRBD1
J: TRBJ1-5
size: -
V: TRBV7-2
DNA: TGTGCCAGCAGCTTATCCCCTGACAGGGTTGGCCAGCCTCAGCATTTT
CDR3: CASSLSPDRVGQPQHF

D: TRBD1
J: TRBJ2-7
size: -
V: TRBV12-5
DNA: TGTGCTAGTGGTTTGTTCGGCAGGGGGCGGGAGCAGTACTTC
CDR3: CASGLFGRGREQYF

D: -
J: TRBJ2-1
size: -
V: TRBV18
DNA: TGTGCCAGCTCACCACCGCCGGGGGGCTCCGACAATGAGCAGTTCTTC
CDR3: CASSPPPGGSDNEQFF

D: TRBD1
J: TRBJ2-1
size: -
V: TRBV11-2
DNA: TGTGCCAGCAGCTTAGGGGGACAGACCTACAATGAGCAGTTCTTC
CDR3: CASSLGGQTYNEQFF

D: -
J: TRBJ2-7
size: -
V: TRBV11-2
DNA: TGTGCCAGCAGGCAAACTGGAGGCGGGGAGCAGTACTTC
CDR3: CASRQTGGGEQYF

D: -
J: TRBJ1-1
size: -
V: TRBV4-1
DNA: TGCGCCAGCAGCCAAGATCAGGAACCTGAAGCTTTCTTT
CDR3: CASSQDQEPEAFF

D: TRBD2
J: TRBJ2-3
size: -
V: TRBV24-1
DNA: TGTGCCACCAGTGACCCTTTAGCGGGGGAATACCAGACTACGCAGTATTTT
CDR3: CATSDPLAGEYQTTQYF

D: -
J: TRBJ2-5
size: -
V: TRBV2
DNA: TGTGCCAGCAGCCCCTTACGGGGCTCCGGGGAGACCCAGTACTTC
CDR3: CASSPLRGSGETQYF

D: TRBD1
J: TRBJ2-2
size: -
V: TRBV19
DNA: TGTGCCAGTAGTGCCCGGACAGGGACTGGAACCGGGGAGCTGTTTTTT
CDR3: CASSARTGTGTGELFF

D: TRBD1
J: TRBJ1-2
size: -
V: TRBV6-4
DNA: TGTGCCAGCAGTGCCGGACAGGGGGGGAACGATGGCTACACCTTC
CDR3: CASSAGQGGNDGYTF

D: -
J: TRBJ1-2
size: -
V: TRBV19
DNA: TGTGCCACCAACACGGGAATTAACTATGGCTACACCTTC
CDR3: CATNTGINYGYTF

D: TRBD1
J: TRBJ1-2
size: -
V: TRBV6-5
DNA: TGTGCCAGCAGTTTATCCGGGACAGATGGCTACACCTTC
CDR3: CASSLSGTDGYTF

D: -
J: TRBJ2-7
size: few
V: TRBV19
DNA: TGTGCCAGTAGTATTGGTCAGGATGAGCAGTACTTC
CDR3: CASSIGQDEQYF

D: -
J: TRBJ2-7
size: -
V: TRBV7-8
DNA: TGTGCCAGCAGCGGATTGTCGGAACTCTCCTACGAGCAGTACTTC
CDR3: CASSGLSELSYEQYF

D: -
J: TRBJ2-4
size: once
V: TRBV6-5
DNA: TGTGCCAGCAGCCGCACCGGGGATGCCAAAAACATTCAGTACTTC
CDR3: CASSRTGDAKNIQYF

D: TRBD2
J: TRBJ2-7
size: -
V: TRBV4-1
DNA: TGCGCCAGCAGCCAAGTTGCGGGGGGGAGTTACGAGCAGTACTTC
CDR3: CASSQVAGGSYEQYF

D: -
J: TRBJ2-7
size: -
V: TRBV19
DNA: TGTGCCAGTAGCCGGGAAGGGGCTTTCTACGAGCAGTACTTC
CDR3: CASSREGAFYEQYF

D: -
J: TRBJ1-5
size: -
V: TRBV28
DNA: TGTGCCAGCAGTTTATACAGCCTAAATCAGCCCCAGCATTTT
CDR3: CASSLYSLNQPQHF

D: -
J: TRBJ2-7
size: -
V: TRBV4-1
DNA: TGCGCCAGCAGCCAAGAGGCGACAGTAAGGGAGCAGTACTTC
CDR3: CASSQEATVREQYF

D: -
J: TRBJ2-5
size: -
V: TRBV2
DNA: TGTGCCAGCAACCAGGGTGGGCAAGAGACCCAGTACTTC
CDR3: CASNQGGQETQYF

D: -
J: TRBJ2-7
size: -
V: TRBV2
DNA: TGTGCCAGCACCGGACGGTATTCCTACGAGCAGTACTTC
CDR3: CASTGRYSYEQYF

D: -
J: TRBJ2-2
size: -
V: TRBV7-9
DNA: TGTGCCAGCAGCTTAGGGGGCAGGACCGGGGAGCTGTTTTTT
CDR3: CASSLGGRTGELFF

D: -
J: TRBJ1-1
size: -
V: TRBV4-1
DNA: TGCGCCAGCAGCCAAGTTCCCCCGACAGCGAACACTGAAGCTTTCTTT
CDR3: CASSQVPPTANTEAFF

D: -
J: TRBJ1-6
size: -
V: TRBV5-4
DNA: TGTGCCAGCAGCTTGGATGGGCCCCCCAATTCACCCCTCCACTTT
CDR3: CASSLDGPPNSPLHF

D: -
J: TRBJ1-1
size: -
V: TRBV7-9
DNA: TGTGCCAGCAGCTTAGGACCTATGGGGGCTGAAGCTTTCTTT
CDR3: CASSLGPMGAEAFF

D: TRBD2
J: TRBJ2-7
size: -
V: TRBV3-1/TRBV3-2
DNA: TGTGCCAGCAGCCAAACTAGCGGATCCTACGAGCAGTACTTC
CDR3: CASSQTSGSYEQYF

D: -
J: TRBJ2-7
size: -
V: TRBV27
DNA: TGTGCCAGCAGTTTGACTGTACGGAGTTACGAGCAGTACTTC
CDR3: CASSLTVRSYEQYF

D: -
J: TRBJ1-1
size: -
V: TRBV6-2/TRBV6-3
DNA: TGTGCCAGCAGTTACGAAGGACTTGAAGCTTTCTTT
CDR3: CASSYEGLEAFF

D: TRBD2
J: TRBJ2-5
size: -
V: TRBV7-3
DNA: TGTGCCAGCAGCTCGGGACTAGCGGGGCAAGAGACCCAGTACTTC
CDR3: CASSSGLAGQETQYF

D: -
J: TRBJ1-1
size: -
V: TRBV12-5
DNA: TGTGCTAGTGGTTTGGTAGGGAACACTGAAGCTTTCTTT
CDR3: CASGLVGNTEAFF

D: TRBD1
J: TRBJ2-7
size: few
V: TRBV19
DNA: TGTGCCAGTAGTGTGGACAGGGGGCCCTACGAGCAGTACTTC
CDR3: CASSVDRGPYEQYF

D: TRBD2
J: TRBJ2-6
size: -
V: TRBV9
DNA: TGTGCCAGCAGCGGGACGGGACTAGCGGGGGCCGGGGCCAACGTCCTGACTTTC
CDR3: CASSGTGLAGAGANVLTF

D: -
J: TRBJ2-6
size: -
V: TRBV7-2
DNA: TGTGCCAGCAGCTTAACAGGGACTGGGGCCAACGTCCTGACTTTC
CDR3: CASSLTGTGANVLTF

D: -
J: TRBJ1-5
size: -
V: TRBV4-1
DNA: TGCGCCAGCAGCCAAGATTGGCAGGCCCAGCCCCAGCATTTT
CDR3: CASSQDWQAQPQHF

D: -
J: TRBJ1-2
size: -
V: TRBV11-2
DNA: TGTGCCAGCAGCTTAGATCGGGGGGCCGCTAACTATGGCTACACCTTC
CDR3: CASSLDRGAANYGYTF

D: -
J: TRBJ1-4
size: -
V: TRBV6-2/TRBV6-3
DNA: TGTGCCAGCAGCCCGACAGATCTTCTTAATGAAAAACTGTTTTTT
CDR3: CASSPTDLLNEKLFF

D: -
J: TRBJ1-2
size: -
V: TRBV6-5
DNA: TGTGCCAGCAGTTACGGGGGGAACTATGGCTACACCTTC
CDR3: CASSYGGNYGYTF

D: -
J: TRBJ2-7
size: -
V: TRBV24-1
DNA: TGTGCCACCAGTGATGAACAGGGTTACGAGCAGTACTTC
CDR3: CATSDEQGYEQYF

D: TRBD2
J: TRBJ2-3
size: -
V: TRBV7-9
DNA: TGTGCCAGCAGCAATAACCTAGCGGGCTGGGGAGATACGCAGTATTTT
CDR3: CASSNNLAGWGDTQYF

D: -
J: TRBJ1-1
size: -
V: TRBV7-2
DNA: TGTGCCAGCAGCCCAAGACGGCTGAACACTGAAGCTTTCTTT
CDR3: CASSPRRLNTEAFF

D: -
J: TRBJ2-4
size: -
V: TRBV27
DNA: TGTGCCAGCAGCCCGACTTTAGCCAAAAACATTCAGTACTTC
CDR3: CASSPTLAKNIQYF

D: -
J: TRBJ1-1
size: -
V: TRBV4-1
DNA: TGCGCCAGCAGCCAAGATCCCCAGGGAGGGCTGTCTGAAGCTTTCTTT
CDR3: CASSQDPQGGLSEAFF

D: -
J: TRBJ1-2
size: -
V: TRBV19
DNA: TGTGCCAGTACCGCACTTACTAACTATGGCTACACCTTC
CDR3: CASTALTNYGYTF

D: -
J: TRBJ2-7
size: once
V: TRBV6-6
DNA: TGTGCCAGCAGTTGGGTCAGGGGATACGAGCAGTACTTC
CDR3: CASSWVRGYEQYF

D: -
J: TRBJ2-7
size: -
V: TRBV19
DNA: TGTGCCAGTAGTATGGGAGGGGGCGAGCAGTACTTC
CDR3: CASSMGGGEQYF

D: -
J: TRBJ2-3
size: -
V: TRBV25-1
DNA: TGTGCCAGCAGTGGAACGCGGCCTCTAGCAGATACGCAGTATTTT
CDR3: CASSGTRPLADTQYF

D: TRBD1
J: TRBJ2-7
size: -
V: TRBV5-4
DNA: TGTGCCAGCAGCTGGGGACAGGGCGTCTACGAGCAGTACTTC
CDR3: CASSWGQGVYEQYF

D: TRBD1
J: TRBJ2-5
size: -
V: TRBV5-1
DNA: TGCGCCAGCAGCGAGGGGACAGGGGGGAAGGAACAAGAGACCCAGTACTTC
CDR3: CASSEGTGGKEQETQYF

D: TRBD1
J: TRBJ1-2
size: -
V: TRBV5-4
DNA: TGTGCCAGCAGATGGGGACAGGTGGAACGTGGCTACACCTTC
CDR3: CASRWGQVERGYTF

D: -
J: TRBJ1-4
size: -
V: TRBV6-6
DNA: TGTGCCAGCAGTACGGGACACAGTGAAAAACTGTTTTTT
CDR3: CASSTGHSEKLFF

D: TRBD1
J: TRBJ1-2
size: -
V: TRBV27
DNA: TGTGCCAGCAGTTCCAAGTCCCCTTCACAGGGGAACTATGGCTACACCTTC
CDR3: CASSSKSPSQGNYGYTF

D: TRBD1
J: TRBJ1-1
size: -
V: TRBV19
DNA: TGTGCCAGTAGTGGGAGACAGGGGGGGAACACTGAAGCTTTCTTT
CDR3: CASSGRQGGNTEAFF

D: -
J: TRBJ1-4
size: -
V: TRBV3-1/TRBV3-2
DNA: TGTGCCAGCAGCCAAGATTTGGGGATAGAAGAAAAACTGTTTTTT
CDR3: CASSQDLGIEEKLFF

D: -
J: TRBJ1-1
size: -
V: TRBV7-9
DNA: TGTGCCAGCAGCTTAGTTTGGGCTTCGAACACTGAAGCTTTCTTT
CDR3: CASSLVWASNTEAFF

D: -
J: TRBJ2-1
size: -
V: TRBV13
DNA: TGTGCCAGCAGCTTAGGTGCCGGGCTAGGTTTTGCCTACAATGAGCAGTTCTTC
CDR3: CASSLGAGLGFAYNEQFF

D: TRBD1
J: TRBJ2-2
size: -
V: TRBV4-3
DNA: TGCGCCAGCAGGCCCACAGGGGACACCGGGGAGCTGTTTTTT
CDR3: CASRPTGDTGELFF

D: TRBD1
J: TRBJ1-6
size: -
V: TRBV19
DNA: TGTGCCAGTACCCCTGACAGGGGACTCAATTCACCCCTCCACTTT
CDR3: CASTPDRGLNSPLHF